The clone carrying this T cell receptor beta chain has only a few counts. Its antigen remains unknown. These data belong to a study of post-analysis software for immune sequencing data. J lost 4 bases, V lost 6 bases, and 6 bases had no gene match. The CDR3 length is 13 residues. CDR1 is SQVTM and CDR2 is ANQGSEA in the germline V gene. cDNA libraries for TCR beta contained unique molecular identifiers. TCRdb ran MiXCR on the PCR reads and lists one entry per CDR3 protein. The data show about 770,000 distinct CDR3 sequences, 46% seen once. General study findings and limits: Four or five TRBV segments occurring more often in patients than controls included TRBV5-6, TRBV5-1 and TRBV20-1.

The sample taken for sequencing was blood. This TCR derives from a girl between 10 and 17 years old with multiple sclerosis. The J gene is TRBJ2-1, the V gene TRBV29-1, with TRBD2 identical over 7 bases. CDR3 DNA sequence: TGCAGCGTCGGACTAGAATCTTACAATGAGCAGTTCTTC. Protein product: CSVGLESYNEQFF.